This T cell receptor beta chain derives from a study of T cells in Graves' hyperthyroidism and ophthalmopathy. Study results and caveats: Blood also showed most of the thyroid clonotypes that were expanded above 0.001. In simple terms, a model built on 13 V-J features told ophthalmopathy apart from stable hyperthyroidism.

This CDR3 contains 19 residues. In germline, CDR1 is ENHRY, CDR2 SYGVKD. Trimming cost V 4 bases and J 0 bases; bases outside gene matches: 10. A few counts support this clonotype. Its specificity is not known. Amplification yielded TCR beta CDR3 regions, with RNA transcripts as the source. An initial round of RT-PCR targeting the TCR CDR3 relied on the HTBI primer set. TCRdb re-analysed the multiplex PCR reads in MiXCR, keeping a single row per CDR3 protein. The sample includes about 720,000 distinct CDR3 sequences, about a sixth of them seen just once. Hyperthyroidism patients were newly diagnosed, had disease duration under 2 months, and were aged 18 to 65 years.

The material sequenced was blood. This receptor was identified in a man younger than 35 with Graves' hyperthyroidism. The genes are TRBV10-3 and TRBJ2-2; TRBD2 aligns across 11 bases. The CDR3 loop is CAISGTPGLADSNTGELFF. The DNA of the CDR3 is TGTGCCATCAGTGGGACCCCGGGACTAGCGGATTCGAACACCGGGGAGCTGTTTTTT.